One and the same sample provided the 3 T cell receptor beta chains below, sequenced in a study of T cells in Graves' hyperthyroidism and ophthalmopathy. RNA transcripts provided the source from which TCR beta CDR3 regions were amplified. When the TCR CDR3 underwent first-round RT-PCR, the HTBI primer set was used. TCRdb itself ran the multiplex PCR reads through MiXCR, one entry per CDR3 protein. Among approximately 400,000 distinct CDR3 sequences listed, roughly 13% were seen once. The sequenced material came from blood. The receptors shown here come from a woman aged 60-75 years with Graves' hyperthyroidism.

This clonotype was detected ten times or more. The V and J genes are TRBV5-1 and TRBJ2-7; TRBD1 aligns across 11 bases. This CDR3 is built from 16 residues. V trimming: 4 bases; J trimming: 5 bases; junction bases outside the gene matches: 11. Germline V CDR1 and CDR2: SGHRS, YFSETQ. CDR3 in DNA: TGCGCCAGCAGCCCATGGACAGGGGGCGCGTCCAACGAGCAGTACTTC. Protein sequence: CASSPWTGGASNEQYF.

This clonotype was seen repeatedly, ten times or more. The chain employs TRBV6-5 and TRBJ2-3; D may be TRBD1 or TRBD2 (5 bases each). V lost 2 bases and J 9 bases, leaving 12 bases between the germline ends. The CDR3 runs 13 residues. CDR1 is MNHEY, CDR2 SVGAGI, per germline. The CDR3 sequence: CASSYGREGTQYF. The CDR3 coding sequence is TGTGCCAGCAGTTACGGGCGAGAGGGGACGCAGTATTTT.

The gene calls are TRBV6-2 or TRBV6-3 and TRBJ2-4, with unresolved D. The CDR3 covers 12 residues. CDR1 and CDR2 from the germline V gene are MNHEY and SVGEGT. V lost 5 bases, J lost 8 bases, and 10 bases lay in between. The CDR3 spells CASSGITDIQYF. Written as DNA, the CDR3 is TGTGCCAGCAGTGGAATTACGGACATTCAGTACTTC.